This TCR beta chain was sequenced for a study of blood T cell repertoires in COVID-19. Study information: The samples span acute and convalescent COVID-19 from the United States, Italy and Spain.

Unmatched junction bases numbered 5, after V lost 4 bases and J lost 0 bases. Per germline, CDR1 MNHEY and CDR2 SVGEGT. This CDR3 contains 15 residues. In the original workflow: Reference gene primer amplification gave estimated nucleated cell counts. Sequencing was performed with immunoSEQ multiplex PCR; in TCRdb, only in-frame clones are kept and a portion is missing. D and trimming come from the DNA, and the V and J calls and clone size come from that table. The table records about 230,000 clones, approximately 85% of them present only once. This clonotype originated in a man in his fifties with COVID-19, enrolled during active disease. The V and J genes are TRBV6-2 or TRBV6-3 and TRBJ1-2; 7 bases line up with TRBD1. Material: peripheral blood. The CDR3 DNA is TGTGCCAGCAGTTTAGGAGGACAGGCTAACTATGGCTACACCTTC. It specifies CASSLGGQANYGYTF.